This TCR beta chain derives from a study of shared clonotypes between healthy human individuals. The study, taken as a whole, reports: Naive subsets, compared against memory subsets, generally had larger estimated richness values.

Germline V gene lookup returns CDR1 KGHSH and CDR2 LQKENI. This CDR3 is built from 16 residues. Trimming cost V 1 base and J 5 bases; bases outside gene matches: 9. The data were produced by immunoSEQ multiplex PCR, yet TCRdb's version contains in-frame clones alone and is incomplete. The table has 2,500,000 or so clones, around 94% seen once. Only Caucasian adults living in Nashville, Tennessee made up the donor group. Division of CD4+ cells produced a CD45RA+ naive subset and a CD45RA-negative memory subset. This clone showed up just once. Antigen unknown. This TCR was recovered from a man younger than 35 in good health. V gene TRBV18 combines with J gene TRBJ2-5; 8 nucleotides agree with TRBD1. Sequencing was performed on naive CD4+ T cells sorted from blood. The subset here: CD45RA+ positively selected. The CDR3: CASSPLWTGLGETQYF. For the CDR3, the DNA is TGTGCCAGCTCACCACTATGGACAGGGTTGGGCGAGACCCAGTACTTC.